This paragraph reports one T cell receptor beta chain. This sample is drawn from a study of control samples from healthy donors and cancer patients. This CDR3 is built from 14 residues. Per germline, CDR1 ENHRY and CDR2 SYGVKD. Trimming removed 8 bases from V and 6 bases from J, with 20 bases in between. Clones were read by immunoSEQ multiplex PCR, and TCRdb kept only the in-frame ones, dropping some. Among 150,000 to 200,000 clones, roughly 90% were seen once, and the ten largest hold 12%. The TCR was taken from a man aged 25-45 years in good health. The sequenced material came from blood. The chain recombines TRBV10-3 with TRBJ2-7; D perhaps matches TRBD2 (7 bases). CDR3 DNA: TGTGCCATCCGGGGGGCCAACAAGCCTTCCGAGCAGTACTTC. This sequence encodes CAIRGANKPSEQYF.